The 13 T cell receptor beta chains given below trace back to one sample, sequenced in a study of identical twins. TCRdb redid the calling of the 5' RACE reads with MiXCR, one entry per CDR3 protein. The sample holds hundreds of thousands of distinct CDR3 sequences; under 9% are singletons and the top ten take 2.1%. The sample was also reused in another study, on yellow fever vaccine responses in identical twins.

Sequenced material: memory (CD45RO+) T cells sorted from blood. These receptors came from a woman between 18 and 30 years old in good health.

This clonotype was found many times. V gene TRBV5-1 combines with J gene TRBJ2-2; 7 nucleotides agree with TRBD1. This CDR3 comprises 14 residues. V dropped 4 bases and J dropped 5; count of bases not matched to a gene: 5. In germline, CDR1 is SGHRS, CDR2 YFSETQ. The CDR3 reads CASSIRQGTGELFF. Written as DNA, the CDR3 is TGCGCCAGCAGCATCAGACAGGGTACCGGGGAGCTGTTTTTT.

J is TRBJ2-5 and V is TRBV19; 7 positions match TRBD2. Looked up from germline, CDR1 is LNHDA and CDR2 is SQIVND (reference sequence). V was pared by 3 bases and J by 1 base, with 5 bases of the junction left unmatched. The CDR3 length is 15 residues. The CDR3 sequence is CASSIVGGGQETQYF. As DNA, the CDR3 is TGTGCCAGTAGTATTGTGGGGGGGGGCCAAGAGACCCAGTACTTC.

This rearrangement joins TRBV5-6 to TRBJ2-3; possibly TRBD2 for D (5 bases). CDR1 SGHDT and CDR2 YYEEEE come from the germline V gene. The CDR3 runs 15 residues. Trimming left V 3 bases short and J 4 bases short, with 15 bases between. CDR3 nucleotides: TGTGCCAGCAGCTCTACTCCGGGGAGCGCAGATACGCAGTATTTT. Its translation: CASSSTPGSADTQYF.

The V gene is TRBV5-6, the J gene TRBJ2-2, with TRBD2 matching 8 bases. The CDR3 is 15 residues long. In germline, CDR1 is SGHDT, CDR2 YYEEEE. Trimming took 4 bases from V and 5 from J; bases not matched to a gene: 7. The CDR3 DNA reads TGTGCCAGCAGCCCAGGACGGGGGGGAACCGGGGAGCTGTTTTTT. Its translation is CASSPGRGGTGELFF.

This clonotype was observed a few times. The chain couples TRBV7-6 to TRBJ1-5; TRBD1 agrees at 7 bases. The CDR3 runs to 13 residues. V lost 6 bases and J lost 7; bases outside the gene matches: 6. Germline V gene data show CDR1 as SGHVS and CDR2 as FNYEAQ. CDR3: CASSTGVGQPQHF. The CDR3 DNA is TGTGCCAGCAGTACAGGGGTAGGACAGCCCCAGCATTTT.

The chain links TRBV5-1 to TRBJ2-6, with 8 bases that match TRBD2. Unmatched junction bases numbered 1, after V lost 3 bases and J lost 2 bases. CDR3 length equals 15 residues. Looked up from germline, CDR1 is SGHRS and CDR2 is YFSETQ. CDR3 loop: CASSSGGAGANVLTF. The CDR3 region has the DNA TGCGCCAGCAGCTCCGGGGGGGCTGGGGCCAACGTCCTGACTTTC.

In its sample, this clonotype was seen many times. This chain links TRBV28 with TRBJ2-1, with 14 bases matching TRBD2. With V trimmed by 4 bases and J by 8 bases, 4 bases remained unmatched. Germline loops: CDR1 MDHEN, CDR2 SYDVKM. The CDR3 has 15 amino acids. CDR3 sequence: CASSSGLAGVDEQFF. CDR3 nucleotide sequence: TGTGCCAGCAGTTCGGGACTAGCGGGAGTTGATGAGCAGTTCTTC.

The genes are TRBV7-2 and TRBJ1-5, with 7 bases fitting TRBD1. J gave up 7 bases and V 5 bases, and 8 bases lay outside the gene matches. The CDR3 totals 14 residues. Germline CDR1 is SGHTA and CDR2 is FQGNSA. The CDR3 bases are TGTGCCAGCAGCACCCGAAGGGGGCAACAGCCCCAGCATTTT. Residues: CASSTRRGQQPQHF.

This chain joins TRBV7-9 and TRBJ1-1; the D is unclear. The germline gives CDR1 SEHNR, CDR2 FQNEAQ (reference sequence). The V end was cut by 3 bases, the J end by 1 base, with 9 bases between. CDR3 length: 14 residues. CDR3 in amino acids: CASSFSGENTEAFF. The CDR3 DNA reads as TGTGCCAGCAGCTTCAGCGGGGAGAACACTGAAGCTTTCTTT.

This clonotype was observed a few times. The chain employs TRBV28 and TRBJ2-3; no reliable D call. The CDR3 contains 13 residues. Trimming cost V 0 bases and J 5 bases, with 6 bases left between them. Germline CDR1 MDHEN, CDR2 SYDVKM. The CDR3 DNA sequence: TGTGCCAGCAGTTTATGGCACGGAGATACGCAGTATTTT. It is translated as CASSLWHGDTQYF.

The genes are TRBV4-2 and TRBJ1-1, with 7 bases that match TRBD1. V lost 3 bases and J lost 3; bases outside the gene matches: 4. The CDR3 loop spans 14 amino acids. In germline, CDR1 is LGHNA, CDR2 YNFKEQ. The CDR3, as DNA: TGTGCCAGCAGCCAGCCAGACAGGGACACTGAAGCTTTCTTT. As protein: CASSQPDRDTEAFF.

This clonotype was counted at least ten times. The chain joins TRBV27 to TRBJ1-2; 9 nucleotides align to TRBD1. CDR1 is MNHEY, CDR2 SMNVEV, per germline (reference sequence). The CDR3 runs 15 residues. Trimming cost V 5 bases and J 6 bases; bases outside gene matches: 10. CDR3 DNA sequence: TGTGCCAGCAGTCGGATTCGGGACAGGGTCAATGGCTACACCTTC. It encodes CASSRIRDRVNGYTF.

This clonotype has a count of ten or more. The chain couples TRBV12-3 or TRBV12-4 to TRBJ2-3, with a tentative D call TRBD1 (6 bases). This CDR3 has 13 residues. V lost 7 bases and J 0 bases, leaving 8 bases between the germline ends. The CDR3 sequence: CASNGQSTDTQYF. CDR3 nucleotide sequence: TGTGCCAGCAACGGACAGAGCACAGATACGCAGTATTTT.